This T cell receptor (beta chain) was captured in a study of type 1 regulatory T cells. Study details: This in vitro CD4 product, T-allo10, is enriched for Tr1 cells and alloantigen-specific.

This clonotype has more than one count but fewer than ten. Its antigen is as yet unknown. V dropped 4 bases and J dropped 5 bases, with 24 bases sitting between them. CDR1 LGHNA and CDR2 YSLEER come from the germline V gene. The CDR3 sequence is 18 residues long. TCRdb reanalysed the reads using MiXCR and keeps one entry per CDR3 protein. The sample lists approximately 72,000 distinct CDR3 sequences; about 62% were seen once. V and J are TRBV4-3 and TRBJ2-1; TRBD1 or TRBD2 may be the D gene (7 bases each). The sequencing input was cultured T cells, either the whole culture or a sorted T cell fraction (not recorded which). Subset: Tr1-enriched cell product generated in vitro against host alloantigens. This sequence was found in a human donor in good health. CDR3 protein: CASSRNPGGGTIHNEQFF. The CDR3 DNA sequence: TGCGCCAGCAGCCGTAACCCAGGGGGGGGGACGATTCACAATGAGCAGTTCTTC.